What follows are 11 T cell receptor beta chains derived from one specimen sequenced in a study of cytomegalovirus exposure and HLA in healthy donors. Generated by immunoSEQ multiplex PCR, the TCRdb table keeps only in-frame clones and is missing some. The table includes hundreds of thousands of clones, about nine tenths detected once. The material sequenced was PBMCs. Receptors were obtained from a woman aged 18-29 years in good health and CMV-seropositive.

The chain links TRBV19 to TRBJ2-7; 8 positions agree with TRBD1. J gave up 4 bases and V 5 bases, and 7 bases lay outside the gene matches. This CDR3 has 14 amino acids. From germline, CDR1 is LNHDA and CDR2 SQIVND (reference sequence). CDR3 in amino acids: CASSSDRGAYEQYF. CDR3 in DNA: TGTGCCAGTAGTTCCGACAGGGGAGCGTACGAGCAGTACTTC.

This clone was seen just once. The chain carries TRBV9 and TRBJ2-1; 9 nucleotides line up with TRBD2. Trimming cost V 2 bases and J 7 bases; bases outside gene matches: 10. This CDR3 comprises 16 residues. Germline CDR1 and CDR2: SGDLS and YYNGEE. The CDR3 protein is CASSVSSSGTLNEQFF. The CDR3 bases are TGTGCCAGCAGCGTTTCCTCTAGCGGGACTCTGAATGAGCAGTTCTTC.

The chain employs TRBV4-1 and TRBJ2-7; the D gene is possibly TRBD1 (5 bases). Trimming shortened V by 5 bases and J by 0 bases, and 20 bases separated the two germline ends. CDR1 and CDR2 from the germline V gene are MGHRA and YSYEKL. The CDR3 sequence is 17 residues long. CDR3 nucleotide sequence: TGCGCCAGCAGCTCACGTCCGGTAGGGGTGTCCTCCTACGAGCAGTACTTC. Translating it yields CASSSRPVGVSSYEQYF.

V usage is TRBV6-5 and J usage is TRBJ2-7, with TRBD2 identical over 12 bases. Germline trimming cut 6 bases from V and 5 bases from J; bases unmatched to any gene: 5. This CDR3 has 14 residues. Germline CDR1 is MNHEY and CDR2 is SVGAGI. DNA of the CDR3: TGTGCCAGCAGGACTAGCGGGAGTTCGCACGAGCAGTACTTC. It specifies CASRTSGSSHEQYF.

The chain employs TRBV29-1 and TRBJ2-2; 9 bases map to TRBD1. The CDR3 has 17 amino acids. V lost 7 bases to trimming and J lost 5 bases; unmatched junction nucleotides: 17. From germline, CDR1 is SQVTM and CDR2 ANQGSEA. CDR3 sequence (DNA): TGCAGCGGTCTTATCCGGGACAGGGTCTTATTTACCGGGGAGCTGTTTTTT. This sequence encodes CSGLIRDRVLFTGELFF.

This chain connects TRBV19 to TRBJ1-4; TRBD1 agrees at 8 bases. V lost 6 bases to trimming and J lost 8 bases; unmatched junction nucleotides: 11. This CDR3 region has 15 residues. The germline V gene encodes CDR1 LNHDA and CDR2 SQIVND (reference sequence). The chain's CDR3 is CASSPVTGGHEKLFF. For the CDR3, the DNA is TGTGCCAGTAGCCCGGTTACAGGGGGACACGAAAAACTGTTTTTT.

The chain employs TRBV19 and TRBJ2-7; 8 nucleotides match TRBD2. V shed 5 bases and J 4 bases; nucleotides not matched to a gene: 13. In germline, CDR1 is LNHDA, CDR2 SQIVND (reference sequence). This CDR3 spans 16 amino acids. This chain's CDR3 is CASSLSLTGGRYEQYF. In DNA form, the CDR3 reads TGTGCCAGTAGTCTCTCCCTGACGGGAGGGAGGTACGAGCAGTACTTC.

The CDR3 DNA follows: TGTGCCAGCAGCTTGGGGACAAACGAAGCTTTCTTT. This codes for CASSLGTNEAFF. This rearrangement joins TRBV5-4 to TRBJ1-1; possible D gene TRBD1, 5 bases. The V gene lost 0 bases and the J gene lost 8 bases, with 8 bases spanning the gap. CDR1 is SGHNT and CDR2 is YYREEE in the germline V gene (reference sequence). The CDR3 length is 12 residues. Supplemented by reference TRBV5-4 and TRBJ1-1, the full variable domain reads ETGVTQSPTHLIKTRGQQVTLRCSSQSGHNTVSWYQQALGQGPQFIFQYYREEENGRGNFPPRFSGLQFPNYSSELNVNALELDDSALYLCASSLGTNEAFFGQGTRLTVV.

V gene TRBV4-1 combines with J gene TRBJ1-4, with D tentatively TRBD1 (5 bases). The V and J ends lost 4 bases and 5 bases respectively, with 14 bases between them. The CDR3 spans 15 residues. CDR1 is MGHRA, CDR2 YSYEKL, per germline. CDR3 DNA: TGCGCCAGCAGCCGGGGCCAGGTTCTAAATGAAAAACTGTTTTTT. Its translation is CASSRGQVLNEKLFF.

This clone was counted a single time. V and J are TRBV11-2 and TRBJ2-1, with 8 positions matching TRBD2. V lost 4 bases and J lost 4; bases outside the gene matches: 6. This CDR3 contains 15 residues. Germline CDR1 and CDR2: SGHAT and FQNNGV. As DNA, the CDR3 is TGTGCCAGCAGCTCCATAGCGGGAAGGTACAATGAGCAGTTCTTC. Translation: CASSSIAGRYNEQFF. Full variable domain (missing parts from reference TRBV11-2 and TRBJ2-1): EAGVAQSPRYKIIEKRQSVAFWCNPISGHATLYWYQQILGQGPKLLIQFQNNGVVDDSQLPKDRFSAERLKGVDSTLKIQPAKLEDSAVYLCASSSIAGRYNEQFFGPGTRLTVL.

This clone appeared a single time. As DNA, the CDR3 is TGTGCCAGCCGCGGGCCATATGGCTACACCTTC. As protein: CASRGPYGYTF. The J gene is TRBJ1-2, the V gene TRBV6-5; D is undetermined. CDR3 size: 11 residues. Germline CDR1 MNHEY, CDR2 SVGAGI. With 8 bases removed from V and 5 bases from J, the gap between germline ends came to 9 bases.